This T cell receptor beta chain is drawn from a study of cytomegalovirus exposure and HLA in healthy donors. This clone was seen a few times. The PCR contained 60 Vbeta and 13 Jbeta primers. Assay: immunoSEQ multiplex PCR; the TCRdb copy retains only in-frame clones and omits some. The table includes under 110,000 clones, 65% to 80% detected once. Germline lookup yields CDR1 SNHLY and CDR2 FYNNEI. The CDR3 loop spans 13 amino acids. V shed 6 bases, J shed 4 bases, and the junction held 2 bases outside the gene matches. The sequence came from a woman in her thirties or forties in good health and CMV-seronegative. Sequenced material: PBMCs. This sequence joins TRBV2 and TRBJ2-3; TRBD2 matches at 9 bases. CDR3 in amino acids: CASRGLAPDTQYF. Here the CDR3 DNA reads TGTGCCAGCAGGGGACTAGCCCCAGATACGCAGTATTTT.